Listed below are T cell receptor beta chains from one sample, sequenced in a study of sequential checkpoint blockade in melanoma. Clones were read by immunoSEQ multiplex PCR, and TCRdb kept only the in-frame ones, dropping some. The sample contains fewer than 15,000 clones, 60% to 80% of which appear only once. The material sequenced was CD8+ T cells sorted from blood (inferred from file names), taken from a patient given nivolumab and ipilimumab in sequence. The receptors shown here come from a human patient with melanoma. Some clones in this sample may be carry-over from other donors' samples. CDR3s include the opening cysteine and the closing phenylalanine or tryptophan. The D gene is left open where the match is weak. Clone size is not always given. Where it is, it says once, few, many or a class for expanded clones.

abundance	d_gene	v_gene	j_gene	len	CDR3aa	CDR3nt
few	.	TRBV23-1	TRBJ1-3	16	CASSPDRPRGGNTIYF	TGCGCCAGCAGTCCTGACAGGCCCAGAGGGGGAAACACCATATATTTT
.	TRBD1	TRBV15	TRBJ2-7	14	CATSPGQGDYEQYF	TGTGCCACCAGTCCGGGACAGGGAGACTACGAGCAGTACTTC
.	.	TRBV10-2	TRBJ2-3	13	CASSQRTADTQYF	TGCGCCAGCAGCCAGCGGACAGCAGATACGCAGTATTTT
.	.	TRBV4-3	TRBJ2-7	16	CASSQDWPGYSYEQYF	TGCGCCAGCAGCCAAGATTGGCCGGGGTATTCCTACGAGCAGTACTTC
.	.	TRBV9	TRBJ1-5	16	CASSVDGGCLNQPQHF	TGTGCCAGCAGCGTAGACGGGGGTTGCCTTAATCAGCCCCAGCATTTT
.	.	TRBV5-4	TRBJ2-7	13	CASSLDRAGEQYF	TGTGCCAGCAGCTTGGACAGGGCGGGCGAGCAGTACTTC
.	.	TRBV6-5	TRBJ1-1	14	CASSPLDSYTEAFF	TGTGCCAGCAGTCCGTTAGACAGTTACACTGAAGCTTTCTTT
.	.	TRBV28	TRBJ1-5	14	CATSGVDSNQPQHF	TGTGCCACTTCAGGGGTAGATAGCAATCAGCCCCAGCATTTT
once	.	TRBV19	TRBJ1-1	13	CASSISPVSEAFF	TGTGCCAGTAGTATATCTCCCGTTTCGGAAGCTTTCTTT
.	.	TRBV4-1	TRBJ1-2	14	CASSQRDGNYGYTF	TGCGCCAGCAGCCAGAGAGACGGGAACTATGGCTACACCTTC
.	TRBD2	TRBV4-1	TRBJ2-7	15	CASSQDLLGGSEQYF	TGCGCCAGCAGCCAAGATCTATTGGGAGGGTCCGAGCAGTACTTC
.	.	TRBV5-4	TRBJ1-5	15	CASSLSPEGNQPQHF	TGTGCCAGCAGCTTGTCGCCGGAGGGCAATCAGCCCCAGCATTTT
.	.	TRBV7-3	TRBJ2-1	16	CASSLTPRSEAHEQFF	TGTGCCAGCAGCTTAACCCCCCGTTCCGAAGCCCATGAGCAGTTCTTC
.	TRBD1	TRBV28	TRBJ2-7	11	CASSQDRGQYF	TGTGCCAGCAGCCAAGACAGGGGACAGTACTTC
.	TRBD1	TRBV9	TRBJ1-1	18	CASSVAGGGETGVTEAFF	TGTGCCAGCAGCGTAGCTGGCGGTGGAGAGACAGGGGTGACTGAAGCTTTCTTT
.	TRBD1	TRBV7-6	TRBJ1-5	17	CASSPYPRGQKSQPQHF	TGTGCCAGCAGTCCCTATCCCAGGGGACAGAAGAGTCAGCCCCAGCATTTT
once	.	TRBV28	TRBJ2-7	13	CASNPRQSYEQYF	TGTGCCAGCAACCCCCGACAGTCCTACGAGCAGTACTTC
.	.	TRBV28	TRBJ1-2	14	CASRPQAGSYGYTF	TGTGCCAGCAGACCGCAGGCGGGCAGCTATGGCTACACCTTC
.	.	TRBV7-8	TRBJ2-6	17	CASSLAGAHSGANVLTF	TGTGCCAGCAGCTTGGCGGGGGCCCACTCTGGGGCCAACGTCCTGACTTTC
.	TRBD2	TRBV4-3	TRBJ2-5	16	CASSPRLAGWQETQYF	TGCGCCAGCAGCCCCCGACTAGCGGGGTGGCAAGAGACCCAGTACTTC
.	.	TRBV28	TRBJ2-3	13	CASSFTGTDTQYF	TGTGCCAGCAGTTTTACAGGCACAGATACGCAGTATTTT
.	.	TRBV11-1	TRBJ2-7	15	CASSFRDWGDYEQYF	TGTGCCAGCAGCTTTCGGGACTGGGGGGACTACGAGCAGTACTTC
.	.	TRBV4-2	TRBJ2-7	15	CASSQGQGTIYEQYF	TGTGCCAGCAGCCAAGGGCAGGGGACTATCTACGAGCAGTACTTC
.	.	TRBV7-8	TRBJ1-1	13	CASSPNRNTEAFF	TGCGCCAGCAGCCCTAATAGGAACACTGAAGCTTTCTTT
.	TRBD1	TRBV27	TRBJ1-2	15	CASSPTGGRNYGYTF	TGTGCCAGCAGCCCTACAGGGGGCCGGAACTATGGCTACACCTTC
.	TRBD2	TRBV5-4	TRBJ2-3	15	CASSGLAGGTDTQYF	TGTGCCAGCAGCGGGCTAGCGGGGGGCACAGATACGCAGTATTTT
.	TRBD1	TRBV6-6	TRBJ2-2	15	CASSGRDSNTGELFF	TGTGCCAGCAGTGGACGGGACAGCAACACCGGGGAGCTGTTTTTT
.	TRBD2	TRBV5-1	TRBJ2-7	15	CASSLGQGGDYEQYF	TGCGCCAGCAGCTTGGGTCAGGGAGGGGACTACGAGCAGTACTTC
.	TRBD1	TRBV7-9	TRBJ2-1	16	CASSSPGQGSHNEQFF	TGTGCCAGCAGCTCCCCCGGACAGGGGTCGCACAATGAGCAGTTCTTC
.	TRBD1	TRBV2	TRBJ1-1	14	CASSDTGAHTEAFF	TGTGCCAGCAGTGACACAGGGGCCCACACTGAAGCTTTCTTT
few	.	TRBV11-3	TRBJ1-3	14	CASSWGGIGNTIYF	TGTGCCAGCAGCTGGGGAGGCATTGGAAACACCATATATTTT
.	TRBD2	TRBV7-2	TRBJ2-1	16	CASSSRFLAGYNEQFF	TGTGCCAGCAGCTCTAGGTTCCTAGCGGGGTACAATGAGCAGTTCTTC
.	.	TRBV7-7	TRBJ2-5	14	CASSLGLGQETQYF	TGTGCCAGCAGCCTGGGGCTGGGGCAAGAGACCCAGTACTTC
.	TRBD1	TRBV5-1	TRBJ2-7	13	CASSGGVRYEQYF	TGCGCCAGCTCAGGGGGAGTAAGGTACGAGCAGTACTTC
.	TRBD1	TRBV9	TRBJ2-2	13	CASSGQGSRELFF	TGTGCCAGCAGCGGACAGGGTTCACGAGAGCTGTTTTTT
.	.	TRBV9	TRBJ1-1	15	CASSVGGSSNTEAFF	TGTGCCAGCAGCGTAGGCGGATCATCGAACACTGAAGCTTTCTTT
.	TRBD1	TRBV19	TRBJ1-4	15	CASSDRGRNNEKLFF	TGTGCCAGTAGTGACAGGGGGCGGAATAATGAAAAACTGTTTTTT
.	TRBD1	TRBV19	TRBJ1-6	15	CASSIWDREGSPLHF	TGTGCCAGTAGTATATGGGACAGGGAGGGATCACCCCTCCACTTT
.	.	TRBV7-9	TRBJ1-1	13	CASSGQRGTEAFF	TGTGCCAGCAGCGGACAGAGGGGGACTGAAGCTTTCTTT
.	.	TRBV15	TRBJ1-2	13	CATSRETTKGYTF	TGTGCCACCAGCAGGGAGACGACCAAGGGCTACACCTTC
.	TRBD2	TRBV27	TRBJ2-1	19	CASSPRVTASGGVYNEQFF	TGTGCCAGCAGTCCTAGAGTTACGGCTAGCGGGGGGGTCTACAATGAGCAGTTCTTC